This TCR beta chain was retrieved from a study of blood T cell repertoires in COVID-19. About the study: Acute and convalescent COVID-19 samples came from the United States, Italy and Spain.

The CDR3 extends over 14 amino acids. The V gene's germline CDR1 is SGHRS and CDR2 YFSETQ. V lost 3 bases, J lost 13 bases, and 12 bases stayed unmatched. Authors' methods: Amplification from reference gene primers served as the basis for estimated nucleated cell counts. Clones were sequenced by immunoSEQ multiplex PCR, and TCRdb holds only the in-frame ones, with some missing. That table gives V, J and clone size, and the DNA gave D and trimming. The data show nearly 250,000 clones, about 89% seen once. Sequences were obtained from peripheral blood. The rearrangement uses TRBV5-1 and TRBJ2-2, with 7 positions matching TRBD2. This clonotype originated in a woman aged 60 to 75 who had recovered from COVID-19. The CDR3 DNA is TGCGCCAGCAGCTGGGGGGGACGGCCGGGGCGGCTGTTTTTT. It is translated as CASSWGGRPGRLFF.